A selection of T cell receptor beta chains follows, all from one sample in a study of T cell repertoires in cytomegalovirus infection. Their cognate antigens are unknown. TCRdb ran MiXCR on the reads and lists one entry per CDR3 protein. The sample lists a few hundred thousand distinct CDR3 sequences; about 39% were seen once. This specimen was cultured PBMCs, taken from culture after CMV antigen stimulation. The receptors were sampled from a human donor in good health (CMV status not recorded). Some clones in this sample may be carry-over from other donors' samples. CDR3s include the opening cysteine and the closing phenylalanine or tryptophan. D genes are given only for firm matches. Expanded clones are given a class, and other clones once, few, many or no size at all.

D | size | V | CDR3
. | . | TRBV6-1 | CASTYRQDNQETQYF
. | few | TRBV7-2 | CASSPARNNYEQYF
TRBD1 | . | TRBV12-3/TRBV12-4 | CASSLAYDRTGGQPQHF
. | once | TRBV11-2 | CASSSGPGTYITDTQYF
. | few | TRBV7-8 | CASSLSSGGRNDQPQHF
. | . | TRBV27 | CASSLSTPSTDMGYGYTF
. | few | TRBV12-3/TRBV12-4 | CASSGLAHYGYTF
. | . | TRBV11-2 | CASSAGGNTIYF
. | . | TRBV19 | CASSIGYPATGELFF
. | . | TRBV12-3/TRBV12-4 | CASSLGGVGYTF
TRBD1 | . | TRBV27 | CASSKTGQGGYGYTF
TRBD1 | once | TRBV7-9 | CASSFTGGRAEAFF
TRBD1 | . | TRBV29-1 | CSVRQGLPLATNEKLFF
. | once | TRBV4-3 | CASSPQLLETQYF
TRBD2 | few | TRBV14 | CASSQDSWASGSNEQFF
TRBD1 | few | TRBV4-1 | CASSPFDRGDTIYF
. | . | TRBV2 | CASTTNSGNTIYF
TRBD2 | many | TRBV7-2 | CASSGGGAATDTQYF
TRBD1 | few | TRBV24-1 | CATSDWDREAGMEQFF
. | . | TRBV6-5 | CASSYSRAYGYTF
. | . | TRBV20-1 | CSARLRWTEAFF
. | few | TRBV7-2 | CASTSHPAPNEKLFF
. | . | TRBV28 | CASSLRQTNNQPQHF
TRBD2 | . | TRBV3-1 | CASTRAGGVYEQYF
TRBD1 | few | TRBV4-3 | CASSQEGQKETQYF
. | . | TRBV10-3 | CAISQFLTDTQYF
. | . | TRBV6-2/TRBV6-3 | CASSYSDNLGGYQETQYF
. | . | TRBV11-2 | CASSLRGVEDEQYF
TRBD1 | . | TRBV7-9 | CASSLDDAGQGLETQYF
. | few | TRBV5-1 | CASSLSSGPNTEAFF
. | few | TRBV12-3/TRBV12-4 | CASSRRGFATNEKLFF
. | few | TRBV5-1 | CASSWERLRETQYF
TRBD1 | . | TRBV5-1 | CASNGQGPYEQYF
. | . | TRBV20-1 | CSANPQRAGYTF
. | . | TRBV6-1 | CASSEEPGASTDTQYF
TRBD2 | . | TRBV6-1 | CASTFLSGRPTDTQYF
. | . | TRBV6-1 | CASSDVQVIYTEAFF
. | . | TRBV18 | CASSPTGLYYNEQFF
TRBD2 | . | TRBV7-8 | CASTLSGRPTDTQYF
TRBD2 | few | TRBV2 | CASKGLAALNEQFF
. | once | TRBV19 | CASSTQAGLSNQPQHF
TRBD1 | . | TRBV27 | CASSFLGQVSYEQYF
TRBD2 | . | TRBV4-1 | CASSQAGGAGYNEQFF
TRBD1 | few | TRBV6-5 | CASRKDRGLGYTF
. | . | TRBV7-2 | CASSLGGRVDAGELFF